This TCR beta chain was identified in a study of shared clonotypes between healthy human individuals. Looking at the study overall: The donor group consisted of a couple of women and a few men, aged 18 to 49.

Profiling relied on immunoSEQ multiplex PCR, and the TCRdb table lists in-frame clones only, not all of them. This sample has roughly 1,100,000 clones, with under 80% found just once. As to this clone: Its antigen is not identified.

Broader study findings: Rarefaction gave evidence that sorted-subset sequencing remained incomplete despite large depth.

The TCR sequence derives from a man aged 18 to 30 in good health. The sequenced sample was memory CD4+ T cells sorted from blood. The subset was: CD45RA-negative fraction.

This CDR3 is CASRRSSGANVLTF. The CDR3 DNA follows: TGTGCCAGCAGAAGGAGCTCTGGGGCCAACGTCCTGACTTTC. V usage is TRBV28 and J usage is TRBJ2-6; D uncertain. This CDR3 spans 14 amino acids. Germline V gene sequence: CDR1 MDHEN, CDR2 SYDVKM. V lost 6 bases, J lost 0 bases, and 6 bases lay in between.